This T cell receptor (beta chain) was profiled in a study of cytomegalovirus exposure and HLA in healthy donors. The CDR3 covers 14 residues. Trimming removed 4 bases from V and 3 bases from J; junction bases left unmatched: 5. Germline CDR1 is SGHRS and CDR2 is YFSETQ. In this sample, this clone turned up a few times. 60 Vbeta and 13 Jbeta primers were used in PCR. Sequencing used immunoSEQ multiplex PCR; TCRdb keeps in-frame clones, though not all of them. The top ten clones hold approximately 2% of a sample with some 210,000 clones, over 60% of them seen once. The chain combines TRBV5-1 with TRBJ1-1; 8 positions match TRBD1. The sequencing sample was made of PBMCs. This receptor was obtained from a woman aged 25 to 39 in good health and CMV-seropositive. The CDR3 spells CASSGQGAHTEAFF. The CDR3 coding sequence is TGCGCCAGCAGCGGGCAGGGGGCGCACACTGAAGCTTTCTTT.